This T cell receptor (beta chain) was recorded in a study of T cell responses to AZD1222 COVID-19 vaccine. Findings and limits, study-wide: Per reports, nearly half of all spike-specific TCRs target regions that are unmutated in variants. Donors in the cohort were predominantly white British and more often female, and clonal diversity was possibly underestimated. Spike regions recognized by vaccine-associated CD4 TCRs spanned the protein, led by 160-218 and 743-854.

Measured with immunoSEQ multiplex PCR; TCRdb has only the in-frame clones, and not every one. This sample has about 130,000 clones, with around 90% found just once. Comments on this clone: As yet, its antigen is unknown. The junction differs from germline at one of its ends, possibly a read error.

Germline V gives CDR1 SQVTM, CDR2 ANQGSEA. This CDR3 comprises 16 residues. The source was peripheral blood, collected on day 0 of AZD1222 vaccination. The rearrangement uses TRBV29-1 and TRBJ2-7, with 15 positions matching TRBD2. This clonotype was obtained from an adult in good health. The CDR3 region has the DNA TGCAGCGCTGAAGGGACTAGCGGGAGGAGCTCCTACGAGCAGTACTTC. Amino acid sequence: CSAEGTSGRSSYEQYF.